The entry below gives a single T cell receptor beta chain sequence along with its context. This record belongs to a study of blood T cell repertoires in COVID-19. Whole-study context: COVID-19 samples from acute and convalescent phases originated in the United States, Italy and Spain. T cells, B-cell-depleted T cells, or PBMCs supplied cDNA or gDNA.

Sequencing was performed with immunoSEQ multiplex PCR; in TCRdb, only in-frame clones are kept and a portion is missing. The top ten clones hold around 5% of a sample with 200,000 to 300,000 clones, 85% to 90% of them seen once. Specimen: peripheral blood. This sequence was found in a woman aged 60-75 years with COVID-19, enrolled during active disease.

This CDR3 reads CASSLEGTVGSEQYF. CDR3 sequence (DNA): TGTGCCAGCAGCTTAGAAGGGACAGTCGGGAGCGAGCAGTACTTC. V usage is TRBV7-2 and J usage is TRBJ2-7, with a tentative D call TRBD1 (7 bases). Trimming removed 1 base at V and 6 bases at J, with 16 bases between. CDR1 SGHTA and CDR2 FQGNSA come from the germline V gene. The CDR3 totals 15 residues.